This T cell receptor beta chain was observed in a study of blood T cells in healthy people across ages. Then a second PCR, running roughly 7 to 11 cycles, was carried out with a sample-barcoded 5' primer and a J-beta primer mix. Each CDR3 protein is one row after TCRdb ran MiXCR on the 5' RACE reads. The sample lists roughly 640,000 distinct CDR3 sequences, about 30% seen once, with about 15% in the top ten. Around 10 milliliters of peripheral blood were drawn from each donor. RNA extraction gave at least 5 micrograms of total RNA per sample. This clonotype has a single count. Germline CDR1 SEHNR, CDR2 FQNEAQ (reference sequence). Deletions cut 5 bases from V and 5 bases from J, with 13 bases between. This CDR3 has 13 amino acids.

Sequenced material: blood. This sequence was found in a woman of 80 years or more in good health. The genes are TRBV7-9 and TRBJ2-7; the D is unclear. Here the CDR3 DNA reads TGTGCCAGCAGCGCAGAAAGCGCCGACGAGCAGTACTTC. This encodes CASSAESADEQYF.